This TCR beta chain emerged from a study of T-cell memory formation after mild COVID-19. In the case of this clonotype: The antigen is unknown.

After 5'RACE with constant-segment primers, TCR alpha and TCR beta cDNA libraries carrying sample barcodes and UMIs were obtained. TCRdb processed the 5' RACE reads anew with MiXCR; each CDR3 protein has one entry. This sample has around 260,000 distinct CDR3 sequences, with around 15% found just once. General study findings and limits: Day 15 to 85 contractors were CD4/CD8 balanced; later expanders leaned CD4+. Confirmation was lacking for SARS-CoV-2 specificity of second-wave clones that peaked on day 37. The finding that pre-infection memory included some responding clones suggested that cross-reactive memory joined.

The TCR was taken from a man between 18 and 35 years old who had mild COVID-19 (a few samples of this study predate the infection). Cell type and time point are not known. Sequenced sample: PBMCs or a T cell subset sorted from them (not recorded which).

The CDR3 loop is CASSFREKTYGYTF. The CDR3 DNA sequence: TGTGCCAGCAGTTTCCGTGAGAAGACATATGGCTACACCTTC. The V call is TRBV12-3 or TRBV12-4, the J call TRBJ1-2; no firm D call. Trimming stripped 3 bases from V and 5 bases from J, with 13 bases between. This CDR3 region has 14 residues.